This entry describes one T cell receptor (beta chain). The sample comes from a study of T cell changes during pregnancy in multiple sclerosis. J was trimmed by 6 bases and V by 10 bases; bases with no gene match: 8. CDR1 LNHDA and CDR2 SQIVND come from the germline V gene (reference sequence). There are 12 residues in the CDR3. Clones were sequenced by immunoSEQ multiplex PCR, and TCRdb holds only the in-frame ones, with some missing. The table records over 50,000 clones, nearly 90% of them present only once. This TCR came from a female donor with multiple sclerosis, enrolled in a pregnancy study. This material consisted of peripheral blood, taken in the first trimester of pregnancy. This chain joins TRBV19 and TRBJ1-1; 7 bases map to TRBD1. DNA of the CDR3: TGTGCCACCCTAGACAGGGTCTCTGAAGCTTTCTTT. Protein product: CATLDRVSEAFF.